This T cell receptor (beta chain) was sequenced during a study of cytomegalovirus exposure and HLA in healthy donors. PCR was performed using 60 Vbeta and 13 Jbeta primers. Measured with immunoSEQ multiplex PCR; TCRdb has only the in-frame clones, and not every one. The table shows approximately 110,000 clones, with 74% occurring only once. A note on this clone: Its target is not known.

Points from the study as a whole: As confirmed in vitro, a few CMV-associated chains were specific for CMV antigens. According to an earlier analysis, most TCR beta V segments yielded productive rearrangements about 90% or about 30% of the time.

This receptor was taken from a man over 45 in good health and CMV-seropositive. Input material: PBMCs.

The CDR3 region has the DNA TGTGCCAGCAGTCCCTGGACAGGGCGACAAGAGACCCAGTACTTC. It codes for CASSPWTGRQETQYF. V is TRBV28 and J is TRBJ2-5; 8 nucleotides align to TRBD1. V was clipped by 5 bases and J by 2 bases; unmatched bases: 7. Germline CDR1 MDHEN, CDR2 SYDVKM. The CDR3 loop spans 15 amino acids. Variable domain in full (rest from reference TRBV28 and TRBJ2-5): DVKVTQSSRYLVKRTGEKVFLECVQDMDHENMFWYRQDPGLGLRLIYFSYDVKMKEKGDIPEGYSVSREKKERFSLILESASTNQTSMYLCASSPWTGRQETQYFGPGTRLLVL.